Following are 21 T cell receptor beta chains from one sample sequenced in a study of cytomegalovirus exposure and HLA in healthy donors. PCR involved 60 Vbeta and 13 Jbeta primers. Data came from immunoSEQ multiplex PCR; TCRdb stores just in-frame clones and leaves some out. Altogether 150,000 to 180,000 clones are present, more than 75% being singletons, with the ten largest covering 7.5% to 9%. Sequenced input: PBMCs. Every receptor here comes from a man in his thirties or forties in good health and CMV-seropositive.

In its sample, this clone was seen a few times. This sample also contains other DNA sequences that code for the same CDR3. The chain links TRBV7-2 to TRBJ2-5, with D maybe TRBD1 (6 bases). V gave up 1 base and J gave up 5 bases, with 8 bases separating them. The CDR3 is 13 amino acids. Germline V CDR1 and CDR2: SGHTA, FQGNSA. CDR3: CASSLEQGETQYF. The DNA for the CDR3 is TGTGCCAGCAGCTTAGAGCAGGGGGAGACCCAGTACTTC.

The rearrangement uses TRBV19 and TRBJ2-5; D might be TRBD2 (6 bases). The V end was cut by 7 bases, the J end by 5 bases, with 14 bases between. The CDR3 spans 13 residues. The germline V gene encodes CDR1 LNHDA and CDR2 SQIVND (reference sequence). The chain's CDR3 is CASTGTVTETQYF. CDR3 DNA: TGTGCCAGTACCGGGACTGTGACGGAGACCCAGTACTTC.

This chain uses TRBV11-3 with TRBJ2-7, with 10 bases fitting TRBD1. The germline CDR1 and CDR2 sequences are SGHNT and YENEEA. The V and J ends lost 5 bases and 5 bases, in that order; junction bases with no gene match: 6. The CDR3 extends over 14 amino acids. In DNA form, the CDR3 reads TGTGCCAGCAGCCCGACCGGGACAGGGGACGAGCAGTACTTC. This translates into CASSPTGTGDEQYF.

V is TRBV27 and J is TRBJ2-1; D possibly corresponds to TRBD1 (5 bases). CDR3 length equals 17 residues. Germline CDR1 is MNHEY and CDR2 is SMNVEV (reference sequence). V dropped 5 bases and J dropped 7 bases, with 24 bases sitting between them. The CDR3 loop is CASSPGFSTSQLNEQFF. As DNA, the CDR3 is TGTGCCAGCAGTCCAGGGTTCTCGACATCCCAACTAAATGAGCAGTTCTTC.

This sequence joins TRBV29-1 and TRBJ2-3; 7 positions agree with TRBD2. Looked up from germline, CDR1 is SQVTM and CDR2 is ANQGSEA. The CDR3 has 17 amino acids. The J segment lost 8 bases and the V segment lost 0 bases, leaving 17 bases of the junction unmatched. CDR3: CSVEDHGAGSVGGTQYF. The CDR3 nucleotides read TGCAGCGTTGAAGATCACGGAGCGGGGTCCGTAGGCGGTACGCAGTATTTT.

The table lists this clone with a few counts. The J gene is TRBJ1-1, the V gene TRBV9, with a weak D call TRBD1 (5 bases). CDR1 is SGDLS and CDR2 is YYNGEE in the germline V gene. This CDR3 is built from 14 residues. V lost 4 bases to trimming and J lost 1 base, with 11 bases between them. The CDR3 coding sequence is TGTGCCAGCAGCAGTCGACAGTGGAACACTGAAGCTTTCTTT. Its protein product is CASSSRQWNTEAFF.

The chain recombines TRBV11-2 with TRBJ2-7, with D possibly TRBD1 on 6 matching bases. Germline assignment: CDR1 SGHAT and CDR2 FQNNGV. The CDR3 covers 13 residues. Trimming cost V 5 bases and J 1 base, with 9 bases left between them. CDR3 protein: CASSTDSSYEQYF. As DNA, the CDR3 is TGTGCCAGCAGCACGGACAGTTCCTACGAGCAGTACTTC.

The chain joins TRBV5-4 to TRBJ1-1; D may be TRBD1 (6 bases). From germline, CDR1 is SGHNT and CDR2 YYREEE (reference sequence). The length of the CDR3 is 14 residues. V was clipped by 3 bases and J by 5 bases, with 14 bases between them. This CDR3 is CASSSGGGGTEAFF. Written as DNA, the CDR3 is TGTGCCAGCAGCTCCGGAGGGGGGGGGACTGAAGCTTTCTTT.

The chain links TRBV7-2 to TRBJ2-5; D might be TRBD1 (6 bases). Trimming left V 5 bases short and J 1 base short, with 11 bases between. The germline gives CDR1 SGHTA, CDR2 FQGNSA. The CDR3 is made up of 14 amino acids. The CDR3 DNA sequence: TGTGCCAGCAGCCTACAGGGAAGCCAAGAGACCCAGTACTTC. As protein: CASSLQGSQETQYF.

V gene TRBV6-6 combines with J gene TRBJ2-1, with unresolved D. V dropped 0 bases and J dropped 5 bases, with 14 bases sitting between them. CDR3 size: 16 residues. Germline V lookup: CDR1 MNHNY, CDR2 SVGAGI (reference sequence). The CDR3 is CASSYSGHRSDNEQFF. CDR3 DNA sequence: TGTGCCAGCAGTTACTCGGGCCATAGGTCAGACAATGAGCAGTTCTTC.

This chain connects TRBV6-5 to TRBJ2-5, with a weak D call TRBD2 (5 bases). The CDR3 loop spans 13 amino acids. Germline values: CDR1 MNHEY, CDR2 SVGAGI. V was trimmed by 7 bases and J by 5 bases, leaving 14 bases between them. The chain's CDR3 is CASKTRRVETQYF. CDR3 DNA: TGTGCCAGCAAAACCCGGCGGGTGGAGACCCAGTACTTC.

The J gene is TRBJ2-7, the V gene TRBV4-2, with TRBD2 identical over 9 bases. This CDR3 is built from 15 residues. Trimming took 0 bases from V and 5 from J; bases not matched to a gene: 5. Per the germline V gene, CDR1 is LGHNA and CDR2 is YNFKEQ. In nucleotides, the CDR3 is TGTGCCAGCAGCCAAGAAGAGCGGGGGGCCCACGAGCAGTACTTC. Translated: CASSQEERGAHEQYF.

In DNA form, the CDR3 reads TGTGCCAGCAGTGGCCGGACAGGGAGTCTTGAAGCTTTCTTT. This codes for CASSGRTGSLEAFF. The rearrangement uses TRBV6-1 and TRBJ1-1; 8 bases match TRBD1. CDR1 and CDR2 from the germline V gene are MNHNS and SASEGT. V shed 4 bases, J shed 7 bases, and the junction held 8 bases outside the gene matches. This CDR3 contains 14 residues.

This chain uses TRBV5-1 with TRBJ2-5; 8 bases map to TRBD2. CDR1 is SGHRS and CDR2 is YFSETQ in the germline V gene. The CDR3 loop spans 16 amino acids. Trimming at V came to 4 bases and at J to 5 bases, leaving 13 bases not matched to a gene. The CDR3 loop is CASSPILAEGGETQYF. As DNA, the CDR3 is TGCGCCAGCAGCCCGATACTAGCGGAGGGGGGGGAGACCCAGTACTTC.

The genes are TRBV11-2 and TRBJ2-1, with TRBD2 identical over 8 bases. The V segment lost 6 bases and the J segment 8 bases; nucleotides outside the gene matches: 9. From germline, CDR1 is SGHAT and CDR2 FQNNGV. This CDR3 comprises 14 residues. CDR3 nucleotides: TGTGCCAGCAGAGGGGCGGGGGGCAACTATGAGCAGTTCTTC. Encoded protein: CASRGAGGNYEQFF.

This clone came up once. The chain is built from TRBV9 and TRBJ1-2; no firm D call. V lost 0 bases, J lost 8 bases, and 23 bases lay in between. The germline V gene encodes CDR1 SGDLS and CDR2 YYNGEE. The CDR3 consists of 17 residues. In DNA, the CDR3 is TGTGCCAGCAGCGTAGAATGGCACCCTCAGTGGACGGGGGGCTACACCTTC. Translated, it gives CASSVEWHPQWTGGYTF.

The chain combines TRBV4-3 with TRBJ2-1, with D perhaps matching TRBD2 (7 bases). The CDR3 spans 15 residues. V was clipped by 0 bases and J by 14 bases, with 20 bases between them. Germline-derived CDR1 and CDR2 are LGHNA and YSLEER. DNA for the CDR3: TGCGCCAGCAGCCAAGATATCGGGGGGCCTGGAGAAAAGTTCTTC. Amino acids: CASSQDIGGPGEKFF.

The CDR3 spells CASKTGPMNTEAFF. For the CDR3, the DNA is TGTGCCAGCAAGACAGGGCCCATGAACACTGAAGCTTTCTTT. This sequence joins TRBV6-4 and TRBJ1-1, with 7 bases matching TRBD1. Germline values: CDR1 MRHNA, CDR2 SNTAGT. V was clipped by 7 bases and J by 0 bases; unmatched bases: 5. The CDR3 has 14 amino acids.

This sequence joins TRBV10-3 and TRBJ2-7, with D tentatively TRBD1 (5 bases). The CDR3 runs to 14 residues. Germline loops: CDR1 ENHRY, CDR2 SYGVKD. The V gene lost 4 bases and the J gene lost 9 bases, with 19 bases spanning the gap. The CDR3 region is CAISGPATVPVQYF. The DNA for the CDR3 is TGTGCCATCAGTGGCCCAGCGACAGTGCCTGTGCAGTACTTC.

The V and J genes are TRBV14 and TRBJ2-1; a possible D gene is TRBD1 (7 bases). Germline V lookup: CDR1 SGHDN, CDR2 FVKESK. The V and J ends lost 2 bases and 3 bases respectively, with 14 bases between them. The CDR3 consists of 16 residues. CDR3 sequence (DNA): TGTGCCAGCAGCCAATATCGCGGGACAGACTACAATGAGCAGTTCTTC. This encodes CASSQYRGTDYNEQFF.

This chain connects TRBV10-3 to TRBJ2-1; tentatively, D is TRBD2 (6 bases). CDR1 is ENHRY and CDR2 is SYGVKD in the germline V gene. V was shortened by 4 bases and J by 6 bases, with 16 bases between the two germline ends. The CDR3 length is 15 residues. In nucleotides, the CDR3 is TGTGCCATCAGTGGGGGCCAGCGGGCGGGCAATGAGCAGTTCTTC. It yields the protein CAISGGQRAGNEQFF.